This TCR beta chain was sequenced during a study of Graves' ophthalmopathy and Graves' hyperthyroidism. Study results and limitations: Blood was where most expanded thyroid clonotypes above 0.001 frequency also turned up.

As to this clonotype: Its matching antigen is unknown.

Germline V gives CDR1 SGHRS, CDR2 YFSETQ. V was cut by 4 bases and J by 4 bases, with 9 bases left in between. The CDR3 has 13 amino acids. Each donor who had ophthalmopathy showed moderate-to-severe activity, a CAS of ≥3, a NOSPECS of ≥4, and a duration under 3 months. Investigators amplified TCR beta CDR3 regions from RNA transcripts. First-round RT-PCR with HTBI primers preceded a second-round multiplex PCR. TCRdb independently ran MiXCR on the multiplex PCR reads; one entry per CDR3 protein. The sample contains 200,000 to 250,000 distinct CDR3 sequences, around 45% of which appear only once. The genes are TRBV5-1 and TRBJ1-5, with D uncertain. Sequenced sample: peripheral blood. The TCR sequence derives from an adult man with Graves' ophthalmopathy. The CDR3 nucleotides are TGCGCCAGCAGCGAGGTGGGGAATCAGCCCCAGCATTTT. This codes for CASSEVGNQPQHF.